What follows are 9 T cell receptor beta chains derived from one specimen sequenced in a study of breast tumors, draining lymph nodes, adjacent tissues. The lymph nodes were axillary draining lymph nodes from breast cancer patients. TCRdb re-called the multiplex PCR reads with MiXCR, one entry per CDR3 protein. This table holds under 150,000 distinct CDR3 sequences, about 22% found once. The sequencing sample was made of axillary lymph node tissue. The receptors stem from a female donor with breast cancer. Some clones in this sample may be carry-over from other donors' samples.

This clonotype was counted many times. CDR3 region: CASSMRTGGANYGYTF. CDR3 DNA: TGTGCCAGCAGTATGAGGACAGGGGGCGCGAACTATGGCTACACCTTC. The rearrangement joins TRBV2 to TRBJ1-2; 11 bases line up with TRBD1. CDR3 length: 16 amino acids. J gave up 2 bases and V 5 bases, and 7 bases lay outside the gene matches. CDR1 is SNHLY, CDR2 FYNNEI, per germline.

This clonotype was seen repeatedly, ten times or more. The V and J genes are TRBV7-2 and TRBJ2-7; D is uncertain. Germline lookup yields CDR1 SGHTA and CDR2 FQGNSA. The CDR3 has 13 amino acids. The ends were cut back, 2 bases at V and 3 bases at J, with 8 bases in the middle. The CDR3 is CASSLLQNYEQYF. Written as DNA, the CDR3 is TGTGCCAGCAGCTTATTACAGAACTACGAGCAGTACTTC.

As regards this clonotype: A much larger clone lies a single base off, so this may be a read error. The chain recombines TRBV19 with TRBJ2-1; a possible D gene is TRBD1 (5 bases). Germline V gene data show CDR1 as LNHDA and CDR2 as SQIVND (reference sequence). V lost 5 bases to trimming and J lost 9 bases, with 14 bases between them. The length of the CDR3 is 13 residues. The CDR3: CASSQPRTSEQFF. CDR3 DNA: TGTGCCAGTAGTCAACCACGGACAAGTGAGCAGTTCTTC.

The chain uses TRBV11-2 and TRBJ2-1; D might be TRBD2 (5 bases). Looked up from germline, CDR1 is SGHAT and CDR2 is FQNNGV. CDR3 length: 14 residues. V shed 1 base and J shed 2 bases, with 6 bases lying between them. The CDR3 bases are TGTGCCAGCAGCTTAGCGGGAACCTACAATGAGCAGTTCTTC. It translates to CASSLAGTYNEQFF. Using reference TRBV11-2 and TRBJ2-1 for the parts outside the CDR3, the full variable domain is EAGVAQSPRYKIIEKRQSVAFWCNPISGHATLYWYQQILGQGPKLLIQFQNNGVVDDSQLPKDRFSAERLKGVDSTLKIQPAKLEDSAVYLCASSLAGTYNEQFFGPGTRLTVL.

This chain uses TRBV10-3 with TRBJ2-3; 10 bases match TRBD2. V shed 4 bases, J shed 6 bases, and the junction held 4 bases outside the gene matches. Germline CDR1 and CDR2: ENHRY and SYGVKD. The CDR3 totals 14 residues. The CDR3 DNA follows: TGTGCCATCAGTGCTACTAGCGGGACCGATACGCAGTATTTT. Its translation is CAISATSGTDTQYF.

The genes are TRBV19 and TRBJ1-5; tentatively, D is TRBD1 (5 bases). From germline, CDR1 is LNHDA and CDR2 SQIVND (reference sequence). Trimming left V 5 bases short and J 6 bases short, with 14 bases between. The CDR3 loop spans 14 amino acids. CDR3 sequence (DNA): TGTGCCAGTAGTGAGGTTCAGGGCGGTCAGCCCCAGCATTTT. This translates into CASSEVQGGQPQHF.

This clonotype was recorded many times. V and J are TRBV14 and TRBJ2-1; D call uncertain. This CDR3 comprises 14 residues. V was trimmed by 2 bases and J by 4 bases, leaving 9 bases between them. Germline loops: CDR1 SGHDN, CDR2 FVKESK. CDR3 loop: CASSQKDLYNEQFF. CDR3 in DNA: TGTGCCAGCAGCCAAAAGGACCTTTACAATGAGCAGTTCTTC.

This clonotype showed up many times. The rearrangement uses TRBV7-2 and TRBJ2-1, with a weak D call TRBD2 (5 bases). Trimming cost V 3 bases and J 9 bases, with 15 bases left between them. Germline V CDR1 and CDR2: SGHTA, FQGNSA. The CDR3 has 14 residues. In nucleotides, the CDR3 is TGTGCCAGCAGCTTCCCCCTGACTACCGGTGAGCAGTTCTTC. It codes for CASSFPLTTGEQFF.

This clonotype was found many times. The chain employs TRBV2 and TRBJ2-7; the D is unclear. Trimming stripped 6 bases from V and 2 bases from J, with 8 bases between. Looked up from germline, CDR1 is SNHLY and CDR2 is FYNNEI. This CDR3 is built from 12 residues. CDR3 in amino acids: CASRVTTYEQYF. The CDR3 bases are TGTGCCAGCAGGGTGACAACCTACGAGCAGTACTTC.